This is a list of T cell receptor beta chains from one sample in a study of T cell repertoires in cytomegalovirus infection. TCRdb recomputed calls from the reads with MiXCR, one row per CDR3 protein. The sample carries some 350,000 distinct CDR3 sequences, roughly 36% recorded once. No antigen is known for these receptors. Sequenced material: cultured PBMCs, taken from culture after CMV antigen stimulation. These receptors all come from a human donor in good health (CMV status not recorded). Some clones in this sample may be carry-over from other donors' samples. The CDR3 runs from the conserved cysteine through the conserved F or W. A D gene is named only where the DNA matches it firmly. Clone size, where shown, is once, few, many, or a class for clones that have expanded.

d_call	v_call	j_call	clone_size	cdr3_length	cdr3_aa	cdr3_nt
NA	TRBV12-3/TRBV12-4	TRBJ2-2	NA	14	CANLRDLTSGELFF	TGTGCCAACCTCCGGGATCTAACTTCCGGGGAGCTGTTTTTT
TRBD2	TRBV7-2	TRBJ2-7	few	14	CASSFGGTTAEQYF	TGTGCCAGCAGCTTCGGCGGGACTACTGCCGAGCAGTACTTC
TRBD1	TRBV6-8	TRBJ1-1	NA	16	CASSYSYDRGYTEAFF	TGTGCCAGCAGTTACTCGTATGACAGGGGGTACACTGAAGCTTTCTTT
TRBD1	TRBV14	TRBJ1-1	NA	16	CASSTRQGQLNTEAFF	TGTGCCAGCAGCACTCGACAGGGGCAATTGAACACTGAAGCTTTCTTT
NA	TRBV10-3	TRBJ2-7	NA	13	CAISEYEGYEQYF	TGTGCCATCAGTGAGTATGAGGGCTACGAGCAGTACTTC
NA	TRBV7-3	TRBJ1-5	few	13	CASSLTMGQPQHF	TGTGCCAGCAGCTTAACGATGGGTCAGCCCCAGCATTTT
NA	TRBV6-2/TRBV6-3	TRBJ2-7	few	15	CASSYLRFWNYEQYF	TGTGCCAGCAGTTACTTGAGATTTTGGAACTACGAGCAGTACTTC
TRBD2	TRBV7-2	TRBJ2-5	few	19	CASSSPSRSGSTKGETQYF	TGTGCCAGCAGCTCCCCAAGTAGGAGCGGGAGTACAAAGGGAGAGACCCAGTACTTC
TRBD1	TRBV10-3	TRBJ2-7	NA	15	CAIRSGTGGDYEQYF	TGTGCCATCAGATCCGGGACAGGGGGAGACTACGAGCAGTACTTC
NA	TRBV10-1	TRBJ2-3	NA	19	CASSDGDPFGDVGTDTQYF	TGCGCCAGCAGTGACGGGGACCCCTTCGGCGATGTAGGCACAGATACGCAGTATTTT
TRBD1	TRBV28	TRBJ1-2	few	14	CASSFGDRASGYTF	TGTGCCAGCAGTTTCGGGGACAGGGCATCTGGCTACACCTTC
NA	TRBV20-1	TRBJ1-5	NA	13	CSAGGRSNQPQHF	TGCAGTGCTGGAGGACGGAGCAATCAGCCCCAGCATTTT
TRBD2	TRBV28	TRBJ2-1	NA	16	CASSFGLAGGYNEQFF	TGTGCCAGCAGCTTCGGACTAGCGGGAGGTTACAATGAGCAGTTCTTC
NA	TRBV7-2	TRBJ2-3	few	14	CASSLVMTTDTQYF	TGTGCCAGCAGCTTAGTCATGACCACAGATACGCAGTATTTT
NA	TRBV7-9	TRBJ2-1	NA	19	CASSFFGGGTGLFGNEQFF	TGTGCCAGCAGCTTCTTCGGGGGGGGGACAGGGCTCTTTGGCAATGAGCAGTTCTTC
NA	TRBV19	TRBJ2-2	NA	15	CASSIGRRDTGELFF	TGTGCCAGTAGTATCGGCAGGCGGGACACCGGGGAGCTGTTTTTT
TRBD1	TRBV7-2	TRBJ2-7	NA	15	CASSLIGQGMYEQYF	TGTGCCAGCAGCTTAATTGGACAGGGGATGTACGAGCAGTACTTC
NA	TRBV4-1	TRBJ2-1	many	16	CASSQVDLISYNEQFF	TGCGCCAGCAGCCAAGTTGATCTGATCTCCTACAATGAGCAGTTCTTC
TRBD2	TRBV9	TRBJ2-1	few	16	CASSGIAGGSYNEQFF	TGTGCCAGCAGCGGTATAGCGGGTGGGTCCTACAATGAGCAGTTCTTC
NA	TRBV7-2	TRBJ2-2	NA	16	CASSFDPGVNTGELFF	TGTGCCAGCAGCTTTGATCCAGGGGTGAACACCGGGGAGCTGTTTTTT
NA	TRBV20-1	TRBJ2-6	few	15	CSAPMTAWGANVLTF	TGCAGTGCACCGATGACCGCCTGGGGGGCCAACGTCCTGACTTTC
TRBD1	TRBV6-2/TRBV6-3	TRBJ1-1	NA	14	CASSRHTGGDEAFF	TGTGCCAGCAGTAGACACACAGGGGGCGATGAAGCTTTCTTT
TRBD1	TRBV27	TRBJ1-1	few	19	CASSSLGTVGLNMNTEAFF	TGTGCCAGCAGTTCTCTCGGGACAGTGGGTCTAAATATGAACACTGAAGCTTTCTTT
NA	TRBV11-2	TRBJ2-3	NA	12	CASTQYTDTQYF	TGTGCCAGCACCCAATACACAGATACGCAGTATTTT
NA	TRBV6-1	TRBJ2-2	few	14	CASSEWRGSGELFF	TGTGCCAGCAGTGAATGGAGGGGGTCCGGGGAGCTGTTTTTT
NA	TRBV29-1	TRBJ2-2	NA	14	CSVEEGKNTGELFF	TGCAGCGTTGAAGAAGGCAAGAACACCGGGGAGCTGTTTTTT
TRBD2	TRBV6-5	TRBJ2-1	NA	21	CASSNSQLAGLSFSSYNEQFF	TGTGCCAGCAGTAACTCCCAACTAGCGGGATTGTCGTTCAGCTCCTACAATGAGCAGTTCTTC
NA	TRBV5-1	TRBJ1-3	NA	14	CASSLLGFGNTIYF	TGCGCCAGCAGCTTGTTAGGGTTCGGAAACACCATATATTTT
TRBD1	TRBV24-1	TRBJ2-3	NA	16	CATSDLIRTGRNTQYF	TGTGCCACCAGTGATTTAATCCGGACAGGGAGAAATACGCAGTATTTT
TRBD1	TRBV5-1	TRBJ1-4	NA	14	CASSPDRVGEKLFF	TGCGCCAGCAGCCCGGACAGGGTGGGAGAAAAACTGTTTTTT
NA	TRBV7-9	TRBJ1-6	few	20	CASSLLGPRGSGLYNSPLHF	TGTGCCAGCAGCTTACTCGGGCCCCGCGGTTCGGGACTCTATAATTCACCCCTCCACTTT
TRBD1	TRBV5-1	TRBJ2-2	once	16	CASSWTTGVDTGELFF	TGCGCCAGCAGTTGGACGACAGGGGTCGACACCGGGGAGCTGTTTTTT
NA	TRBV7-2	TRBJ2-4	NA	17	CASSLGGAGVTKNIQYF	TGTGCCAGCAGCTTAGGTGGGGCAGGGGTAACCAAAAACATTCAGTACTTC
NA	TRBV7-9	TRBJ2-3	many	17	CASSLARGKQGSDTQYF	TGTGCCAGCAGCTTAGCGCGTGGGAAACAGGGCTCAGATACGCAGTATTTT
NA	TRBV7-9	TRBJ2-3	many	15	CASSLPQGPTDTQYF	TGTGCCAGCAGCTTACCTCAAGGGCCCACAGATACGCAGTATTTT
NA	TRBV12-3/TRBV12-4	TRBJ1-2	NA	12	CASHTRPYGYTF	TGTGCCAGCCATACGAGGCCCTATGGCTACACCTTC
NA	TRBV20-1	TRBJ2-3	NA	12	CSGRLPTDTQYF	TGCAGTGGTAGGCTGCCCACAGATACGCAGTATTTT
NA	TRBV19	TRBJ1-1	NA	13	CASSIPGPAEAFF	TGTGCCAGTAGTATACCAGGCCCGGCTGAAGCTTTCTTT
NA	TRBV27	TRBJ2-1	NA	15	CASSLSFGRVNEQFF	TGTGCCAGCAGTTTATCGTTTGGCAGAGTAAATGAGCAGTTCTTC
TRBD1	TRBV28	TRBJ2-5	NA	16	CASSGDRGPALETQYF	TGTGCCAGCAGTGGCGACAGGGGGCCAGCTCTAGAGACCCAGTACTTC
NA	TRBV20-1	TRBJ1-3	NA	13	CSVKGSSGNTIYF	TGCAGTGTGAAGGGGAGCTCTGGAAACACCATATATTTT
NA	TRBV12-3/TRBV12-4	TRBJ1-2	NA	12	CASGGGFNGYTF	TGTGCCAGCGGTGGAGGGTTTAATGGCTACACCTTC
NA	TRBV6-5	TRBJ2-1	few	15	CASSYHQAGWYEQFF	TGTGCCAGCAGTTATCATCAAGCCGGCTGGTATGAGCAGTTCTTC
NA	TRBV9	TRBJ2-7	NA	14	CASSPAGLVYEQYF	TGTGCCAGCAGCCCGGCGGGATTGGTATACGAGCAGTACTTC
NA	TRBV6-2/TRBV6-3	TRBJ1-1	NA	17	CASSYQVGSQGGTEAFF	TGTGCCAGCAGTTACCAAGTCGGTTCGCAGGGCGGTACTGAAGCTTTCTTT
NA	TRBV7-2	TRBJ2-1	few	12	CASSSAYMEQFF	TGTGCCAGCAGCTCTGCTTATATGGAGCAGTTCTTC
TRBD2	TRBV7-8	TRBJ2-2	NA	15	CASTDGAGVTGELFF	TGTGCCAGCACAGACGGAGCGGGAGTAACCGGGGAGCTGTTTTTT
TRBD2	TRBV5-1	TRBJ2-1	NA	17	CASSGIAGGLTYNEQFF	TGCGCCAGCAGCGGGATAGCGGGAGGCCTGACCTACAATGAGCAGTTCTTC
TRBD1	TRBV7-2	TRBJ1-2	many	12	CASSRDSWGYTF	TGTGCCAGCAGCCGGGACAGCTGGGGCTACACCTTC
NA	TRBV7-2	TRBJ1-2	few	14	CASSLPFTNYGYTF	TGTGCCAGCAGCTTACCGTTTACTAACTATGGCTACACCTTC
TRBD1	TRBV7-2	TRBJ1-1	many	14	CASSFQGGDTEAFF	TGTGCCAGCAGCTTTCAGGGGGGAGATACTGAAGCTTTCTTT
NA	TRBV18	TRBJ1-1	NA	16	CASSPANSARQTEAFF	TGTGCCAGCTCACCCGCCAACTCGGCAAGGCAGACTGAAGCTTTCTTT
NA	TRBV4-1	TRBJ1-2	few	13	CASSQDGGRGYTF	TGCGCCAGCAGCCAAGATGGCGGCCGTGGCTACACCTTC
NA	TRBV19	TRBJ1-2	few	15	CASSVQSGAAYGYTF	TGTGCCAGTAGTGTCCAATCCGGGGCGGCCTATGGCTACACCTTC
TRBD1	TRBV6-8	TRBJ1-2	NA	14	CASSYSTGITGYTF	TGTGCCAGCAGTTACTCGACAGGGATCACTGGCTACACCTTC
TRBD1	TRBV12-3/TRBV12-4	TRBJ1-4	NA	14	CASRGQAVNEKLFF	TGTGCCAGCAGGGGACAGGCTGTTAATGAAAAACTGTTTTTT
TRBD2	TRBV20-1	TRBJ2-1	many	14	CSASLAGGSGEQFF	TGCAGTGCTAGCTTGGCGGGAGGGTCAGGTGAGCAGTTCTTC
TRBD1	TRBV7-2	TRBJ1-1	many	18	CASSPRPTGGWVRAEAFF	TGTGCCAGCAGCCCGAGGCCCACAGGGGGCTGGGTCAGGGCTGAAGCTTTCTTT
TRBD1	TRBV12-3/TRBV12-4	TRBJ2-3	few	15	CASSAGQGGTDTQYF	TGTGCCAGCAGTGCCGGACAGGGGGGCACAGATACGCAGTATTTT
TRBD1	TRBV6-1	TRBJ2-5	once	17	CASSEVFGQVGRETQYF	TGTGCCAGCAGTGAAGTGTTTGGACAGGTGGGCCGCGAGACCCAGTACTTC